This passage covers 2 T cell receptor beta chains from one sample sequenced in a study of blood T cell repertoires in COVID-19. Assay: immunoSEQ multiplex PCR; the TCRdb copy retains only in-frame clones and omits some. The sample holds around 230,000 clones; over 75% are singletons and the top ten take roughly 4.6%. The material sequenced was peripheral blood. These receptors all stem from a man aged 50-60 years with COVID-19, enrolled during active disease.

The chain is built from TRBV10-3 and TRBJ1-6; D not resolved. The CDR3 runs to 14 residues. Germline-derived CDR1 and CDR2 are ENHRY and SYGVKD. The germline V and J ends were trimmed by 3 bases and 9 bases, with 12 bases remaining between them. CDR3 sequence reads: CAISDWEEGSPLHF. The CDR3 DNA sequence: TGTGCCATCAGTGACTGGGAGGAGGGTTCACCCCTCCACTTT.

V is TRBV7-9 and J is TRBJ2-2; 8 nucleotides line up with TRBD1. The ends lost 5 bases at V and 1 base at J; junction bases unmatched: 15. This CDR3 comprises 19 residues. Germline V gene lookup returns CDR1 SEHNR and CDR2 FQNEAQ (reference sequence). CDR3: CASSLHPTRGTGNTGELFF. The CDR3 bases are TGTGCCAGCAGCCTACACCCGACCCGAGGGACAGGGAACACCGGGGAGCTGTTTTTT. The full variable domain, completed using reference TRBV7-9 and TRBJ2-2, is DTGVSQNPRHKITKRGQNVTFRCDPISEHNRLYWYRQTLGQGPEFLTYFQNEAQLEKSRLLSDRFSAERPKGSFSTLEIQRTEQGDSAMYLCASSLHPTRGTGNTGELFFGEGSRLTVL.